Each of the 8 T cell receptor beta chains below was sequenced from the same sample in a study of cytomegalovirus exposure and HLA in healthy donors. TCRdb keeps only in-frame clones here, not all; method: immunoSEQ multiplex PCR. The table includes 210,000 or so clones, about 86% detected once. The sample taken for sequencing was PBMCs. These receptors all come from a woman under 30 in good health and CMV-seronegative.

This clone was recorded at least ten times. This rearrangement joins TRBV6-1 to TRBJ2-7; TRBD1 agrees at 9 bases. Germline CDR1 MNHNS, CDR2 SASEGT. The CDR3 length is 15 residues. Trimming at V came to 5 bases and at J to 1 base, leaving 6 bases not matched to a gene. The CDR3 spells CASSPQGAGSYEQYF. CDR3 DNA sequence: TGTGCCAGCAGTCCACAGGGGGCAGGTTCCTACGAGCAGTACTTC.

J is TRBJ2-7 and V is TRBV7-2; 9 bases map to TRBD2. V dropped 5 bases and J dropped 5; count of bases not matched to a gene: 7. The germline V gene has CDR1 SGHTA and CDR2 FQGNSA. The CDR3 consists of 14 residues. The CDR3: CASSRGRAGNEQYF. Written as DNA, the CDR3 is TGTGCCAGCAGCCGCGGGAGGGCCGGCAACGAGCAGTACTTC.

This chain joins TRBV11-2 and TRBJ1-1, with 11 bases lining up with TRBD1. The CDR3 extends over 15 amino acids. Unmatched junction bases numbered 7, after V lost 5 bases and J lost 5 bases. The V gene's germline CDR1 is SGHAT and CDR2 FQNNGV. Written as DNA, the CDR3 is TGTGCCAGCAGCCCCCCCGGGACAGGGGGAACTGAAGCTTTCTTT. It codes for CASSPPGTGGTEAFF.

The chain recombines TRBV28 with TRBJ2-7, with TRBD1 identical over 8 bases. CDR1 is MDHEN and CDR2 is SYDVKM in the germline V gene. This CDR3 contains 18 residues. V lost 2 bases to trimming and J lost 4 bases; unmatched junction nucleotides: 16. CDR3 in DNA: TGTGCCAGCAGTTTAGCCCGACAGGGGTCACCCCTTTTATACGAGCAGTACTTC. It translates to CASSLARQGSPLLYEQYF.

This clone was seen ten or more times. The rearrangement uses TRBV4-3 and TRBJ1-3, with 8 bases that match TRBD1. The CDR3 covers 16 residues. Unmatched junction bases numbered 5, after V lost 4 bases and J lost 0 bases. Germline V gives CDR1 LGHNA, CDR2 YSLEER. CDR3 sequence: CASSPTGGSSGNTIYF. CDR3 coding DNA: TGCGCCAGCAGCCCTACAGGGGGGAGCTCTGGAAACACCATATATTTT.

This sequence joins TRBV25-1 and TRBJ1-2, with TRBD1 matching over 7 bases. Unmatched junction bases numbered 9, after V lost 0 bases and J lost 8 bases. This CDR3 comprises 15 residues. The V gene's germline CDR1 is MGHDK and CDR2 SYGVNS. The chain's CDR3 is CASSEYGQDYGGYTF. The CDR3, as DNA: TGTGCCAGCAGTGAATATGGACAGGATTATGGAGGCTACACCTTC.

The J gene is TRBJ1-3, the V gene TRBV9, with 7 bases aligning to TRBD1. V lost 4 bases, J lost 7 bases, and 11 bases stayed unmatched. This CDR3 is built from 15 residues. The V gene's germline CDR1 is SGDLS and CDR2 YYNGEE. This CDR3 reads CASSPPGTAWNTIYF. CDR3 bases: TGTGCCAGCAGCCCCCCCGGGACAGCATGGAACACCATATATTTT.

V usage is TRBV7-2 and J usage is TRBJ2-7; TRBD2 matches 8 bases. The germline CDR1 and CDR2 sequences are SGHTA and FQGNSA. This CDR3 contains 16 residues. V shed 2 bases and J 3 bases; nucleotides not matched to a gene: 9. CDR3 DNA: TGTGCCAGCAGCTTAATCTTCGGGACTAGAGACTACGAGCAGTACTTC. This gives the protein CASSLIFGTRDYEQYF.